This TCR beta chain stems from a study of PD-1 blockade in mismatch repair-deficient tumors. Whole-study context: Enrolled about 2013-2016, patients had progressing, pretreated mismatch repair-deficient cancers of over nine types. Study conclusions and caveats: Tumor-resident clones, often absent from pretreatment blood, expanded after pembrolizumab and then contracted.

Every patient had mismatch repair deficiency by PCR or immunohistochemistry. The TCR-sequenced patients were three responders to pembrolizumab. Sequencing used immunoSEQ multiplex PCR; TCRdb keeps in-frame clones, though not all of them. The repertoire has 12,000 to 15,000 clones, around 80% of them found once; the top ten carry under 2%. This clone was observed a single time. Its antigen is unidentified. The CDR3 has 18 residues. Trimming removed 0 bases from V and 6 bases from J, with 20 bases in between. CDR1 and CDR2 (germline): SGHTA, FQGTGA. The chain is built from TRBV7-3 and TRBJ2-2; TRBD2 is a possible D gene (6 bases). Here the sequenced sample was PBMCs, taken less than 15 weeks after starting pembrolizumab. This clonotype was obtained from an adult with mismatch repair-deficient cancer. CDR3 sequence (DNA): TGTGCCAGCAGCTTAACCACTATGTCGGGAGCCTTAGCCGGGGAGCTGTTTTTT. Its protein is CASSLTTMSGALAGELFF.